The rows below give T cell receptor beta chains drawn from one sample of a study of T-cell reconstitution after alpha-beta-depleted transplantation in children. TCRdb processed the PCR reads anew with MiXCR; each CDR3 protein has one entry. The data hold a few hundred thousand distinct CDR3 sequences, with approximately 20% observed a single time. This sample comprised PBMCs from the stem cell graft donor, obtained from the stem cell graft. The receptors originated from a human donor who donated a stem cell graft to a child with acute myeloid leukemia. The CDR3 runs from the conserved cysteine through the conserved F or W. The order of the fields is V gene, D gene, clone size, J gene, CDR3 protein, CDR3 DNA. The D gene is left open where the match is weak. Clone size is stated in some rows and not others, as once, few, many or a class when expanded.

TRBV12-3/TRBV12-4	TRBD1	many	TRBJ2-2	CASRWTGDTGELFF	TGTGCCAGCAGGTGGACAGGGGACACCGGGGAGCTGTTTTTT
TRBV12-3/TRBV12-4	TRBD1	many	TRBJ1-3	CASDRVNSGNTIYF	TGTGCCAGTGACAGGGTCAATTCCGGAAACACCATATATTTT
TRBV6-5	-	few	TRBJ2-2	CASSRGGELFF	TGTGCCAGCAGCCGGGGGGGGGAGCTGTTTTTT
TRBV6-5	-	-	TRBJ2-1	CASSLARASSYNEQFF	TGTGCCAGCAGTTTAGCCAGGGCAAGCTCCTACAATGAGCAGTTCTTC
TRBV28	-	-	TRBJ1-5	CASSFEGEAQPQHF	TGTGCCAGCAGTTTTGAGGGAGAAGCTCAGCCCCAGCATTTT
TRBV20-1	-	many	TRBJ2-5	CSAGAADQETQYF	TGCAGTGCCGGCGCGGCCGATCAAGAGACCCAGTACTTC
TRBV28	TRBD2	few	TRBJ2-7	CASSWRGSAYEQYF	TGTGCCAGCAGTTGGCGCGGGAGTGCCTACGAGCAGTACTTC
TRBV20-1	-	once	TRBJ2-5	CSAELSGTRETQYF	TGCAGTGCGGAACTCAGCGGGACACGAGAGACCCAGTACTTC
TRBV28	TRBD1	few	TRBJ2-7	CASSLGTGAFEQYF	TGTGCCAGCAGTTTAGGGACAGGGGCGTTCGAGCAGTACTTC
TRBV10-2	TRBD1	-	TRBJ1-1	CASSEPGQANTEAFF	TGCGCCAGCAGTGAGCCTGGACAGGCAAACACTGAAGCTTTCTTT
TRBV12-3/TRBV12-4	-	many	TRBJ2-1	CASSLYDIPKGYNEQFF	TGTGCCAGCAGTTTATACGACATACCGAAGGGGTACAATGAGCAGTTCTTC
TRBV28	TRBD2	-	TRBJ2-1	CASRSIGLAGNNEQFF	TGTGCCAGCAGATCAATTGGGCTAGCGGGAAACAATGAGCAGTTCTTC
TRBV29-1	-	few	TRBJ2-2	CSALAFDAGELFF	TGCAGCGCTCTAGCGTTTGATGCCGGGGAGCTGTTTTTT
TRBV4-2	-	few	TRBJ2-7	CASSQDGSGEYEQYF	TGTGCCAGCAGCCAAGATGGGTCGGGAGAATACGAGCAGTACTTC
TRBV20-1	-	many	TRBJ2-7	CSARVSAYEQYF	TGCAGTGCTAGAGTGTCAGCCTACGAGCAGTACTTC
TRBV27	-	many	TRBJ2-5	CASSPQGAPETQYF	TGTGCCAGCAGCCCTCAGGGAGCGCCGGAGACCCAGTACTTC
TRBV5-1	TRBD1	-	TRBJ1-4	CASSPGQGGEKLFF	TGCGCCAGCAGCCCGGGACAGGGAGGGGAAAAACTGTTTTTT
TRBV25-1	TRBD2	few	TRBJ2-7	CASSESGTIVYEQYF	TGTGCCAGCAGTGAATCCGGGACTATCGTCTACGAGCAGTACTTC
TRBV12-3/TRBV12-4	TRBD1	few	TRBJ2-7	CASGWDRISYEQYF	TGTGCCAGCGGGTGGGACAGGATCTCCTACGAGCAGTACTTC
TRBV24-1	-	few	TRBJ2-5	CATSEGDLGRETQYF	TGTGCCACCAGTGAGGGGGACTTGGGGCGGGAGACCCAGTACTTC
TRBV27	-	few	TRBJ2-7	CASSSGPLYEQYF	TGTGCCAGCAGTTCCGGACCCCTCTACGAGCAGTACTTC
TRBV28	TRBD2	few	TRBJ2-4	CASSFELAVKNIQYF	TGTGCCAGCAGTTTTGAGCTAGCGGTCAAAAACATTCAGTACTTC
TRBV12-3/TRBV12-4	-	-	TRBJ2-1	CASRSGPSSYNEQFF	TGTGCCAGCAGATCGGGACCCAGCTCCTACAATGAGCAGTTCTTC
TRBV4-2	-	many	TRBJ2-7	CASSNLAETGSSYEQYF	TGTGCCAGCAGTAACCTCGCCGAGACGGGCAGCTCCTACGAGCAGTACTTC
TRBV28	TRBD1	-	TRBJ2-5	CASSPPAGGQETQYF	TGTGCCAGCAGTCCTCCGGCAGGGGGTCAAGAGACCCAGTACTTC
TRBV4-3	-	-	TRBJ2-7	CASSQGQGLGYEQYF	TGCGCCAGCAGCCAAGGGCAGGGGCTCGGCTACGAGCAGTACTTC
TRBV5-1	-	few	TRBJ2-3	CASSLMAGTTDTQYF	TGCGCCAGCAGCTTGATGGCGGGGACCACAGATACGCAGTATTTT
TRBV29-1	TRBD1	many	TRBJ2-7	CSVPGQGRGEQYF	TGCAGCGTTCCAGGACAGGGAAGGGGCGAGCAGTACTTC
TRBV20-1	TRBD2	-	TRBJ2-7	CSAREILARSSYEQYF	TGCAGTGCTAGGGAAATACTAGCGAGGAGCTCCTACGAGCAGTACTTC